The 9 T cell receptor beta chains in this list originate from one sample, sequenced in a study of blood T cell repertoires in COVID-19. TCRdb's copy holds only in-frame clones and misses some; the assay was immunoSEQ multiplex PCR. This sample has over 30,000 clones, with roughly nine tenths found just once. The sample taken for sequencing was peripheral blood. These receptors came from a woman at least 80 years old with active or convalescent COVID-19.

The chain is built from TRBV13 and TRBJ1-1; 11 bases align to TRBD1. CDR3 length equals 16 residues. V lost 5 bases and J lost 4; bases outside the gene matches: 9. CDR1 is PRHDT and CDR2 is FYEKMQ in the germline V gene (reference sequence). The CDR3 sequence: CASSLRTGGRGTEAFF. The CDR3, as DNA: TGTGCCAGCAGCCTAAGGACAGGGGGCAGGGGCACTGAAGCTTTCTTT.

The rearrangement links TRBV5-1 to TRBJ1-1; D perhaps matches TRBD1 (6 bases). Trimming removed 4 bases from V and 1 base from J, with 14 bases in between. The CDR3 is made up of 15 amino acids. Germline loops: CDR1 SGHRS, CDR2 YFSETQ. CDR3: CASSPTTTGNTEAFF. In nucleotides, the CDR3 is TGCGCCAGCAGCCCGACCACGACAGGGAACACTGAAGCTTTCTTT.

The chain is built from TRBV4-1 and TRBJ1-4, with D perhaps TRBD1 (6 bases). Germline CDR1 reads MGHRA; CDR2 reads YSYEKL. The CDR3 has 15 residues. Trimming cost V 1 base and J 8 bases, with 14 bases left between them. CDR3: CASSQGGGGREKLFF. CDR3 in DNA: TGCGCCAGCAGCCAAGGTGGTGGGGGCAGGGAAAAACTGTTTTTT.

V gene TRBV5-4 combines with J gene TRBJ2-4, with 10 bases fitting TRBD2. CDR3 size: 16 residues. Per the germline V gene, CDR1 is SGHNT and CDR2 is YYREEE (reference sequence). V dropped 0 bases and J dropped 5; count of bases not matched to a gene: 5. CDR3 nucleotide sequence: TGTGCCAGCAGCTTGGCGGCTAGCGGGGGACAAAACATTCAGTACTTC. It specifies CASSLAASGGQNIQYF.

Notes on this clone: A junction boundary mismatches the germline segment, possibly from a read error. The rearrangement joins TRBV6-6 to TRBJ1-1, with D possibly TRBD1 on 5 matching bases. The V gene's germline CDR1 is MNHNY and CDR2 SVGAGI (reference sequence). The CDR3 is 15 residues long. The CDR3 DNA reads TGTGCCAGCACTTACGGGGCGGTCTCGAACACTGAAGCTTTCTTT. This gives the protein CASTYGAVSNTEAFF.

V gene TRBV10-3 combines with J gene TRBJ2-3; 11 bases agree with TRBD1. Trimming took 6 bases from V and 4 from J; bases not matched to a gene: 3. Germline assignment: CDR1 ENHRY and CDR2 SYGVKD. The CDR3 is made up of 14 amino acids. This chain's CDR3 is CAISSDRGPDTQYF. The CDR3 DNA reads as TGTGCCATCAGCTCGGACAGGGGGCCAGATACGCAGTATTTT.

The rearrangement joins TRBV5-4 to TRBJ1-3; D remains unclear. The ends were cut back, 3 bases at V and 2 bases at J, with 12 bases in the middle. CDR3 length: 15 amino acids. Germline V CDR1 and CDR2: SGHNT, YYREEE (reference sequence). The CDR3 DNA follows: TGTGCCAGCAGCTCCTCTTCGGGGACTGGAAACACCATATATTTT. It is translated as CASSSSSGTGNTIYF.

The V gene is TRBV7-8, the J gene TRBJ2-5; the match to TRBD2 covers 7 bases. The CDR3 is made up of 14 amino acids. In germline, CDR1 is SGHVS, CDR2 FQNEAQ. The V and J ends lost 1 base and 3 bases, in that order; junction bases with no gene match: 2. CDR3 nucleotides: TGTGCCAGCAGCTTAGGGACTAGAGAAGAGACCCAGTACTTC. Translated: CASSLGTREETQYF.

The rearrangement joins TRBV6-1 to TRBJ2-4; D gene unclear. The germline V gene has CDR1 MNHNS and CDR2 SASEGT. The V and J ends lost 2 bases and 3 bases respectively, with 8 bases between them. The CDR3 is 14 amino acids. In DNA, the CDR3 is TGTGCCAGCAGTGAATTGAGTGTCAAAAACATTCAGTACTTC. It is translated as CASSELSVKNIQYF.